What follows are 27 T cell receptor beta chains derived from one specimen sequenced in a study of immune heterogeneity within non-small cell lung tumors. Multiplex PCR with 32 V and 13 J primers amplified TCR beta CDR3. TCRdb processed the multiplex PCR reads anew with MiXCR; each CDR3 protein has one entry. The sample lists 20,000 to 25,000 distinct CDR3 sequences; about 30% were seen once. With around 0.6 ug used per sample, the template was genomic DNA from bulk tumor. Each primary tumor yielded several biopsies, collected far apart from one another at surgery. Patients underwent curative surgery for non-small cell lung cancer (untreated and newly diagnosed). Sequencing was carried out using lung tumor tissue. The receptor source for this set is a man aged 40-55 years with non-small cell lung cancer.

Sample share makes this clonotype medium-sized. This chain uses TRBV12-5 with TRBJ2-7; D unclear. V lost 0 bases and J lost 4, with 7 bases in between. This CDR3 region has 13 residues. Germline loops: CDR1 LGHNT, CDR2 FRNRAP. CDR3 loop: CASGLVYQYEQYF. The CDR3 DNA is TGTGCTAGTGGTTTGGTATATCAGTACGAGCAGTACTTC.

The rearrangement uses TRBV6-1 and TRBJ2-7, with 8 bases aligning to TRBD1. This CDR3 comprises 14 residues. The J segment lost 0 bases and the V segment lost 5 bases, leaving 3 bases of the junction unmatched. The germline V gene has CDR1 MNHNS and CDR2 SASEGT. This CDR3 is CASSPTGGSYEQYF. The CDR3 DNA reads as TGTGCCAGCAGTCCAACAGGGGGCTCCTACGAGCAGTACTTC.

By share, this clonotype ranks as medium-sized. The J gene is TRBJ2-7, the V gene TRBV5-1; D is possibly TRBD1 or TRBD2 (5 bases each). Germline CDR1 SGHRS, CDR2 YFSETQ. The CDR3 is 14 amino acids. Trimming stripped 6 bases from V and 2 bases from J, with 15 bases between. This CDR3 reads CASKTRDVTYEQYF. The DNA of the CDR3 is TGCGCCAGCAAAACCCGGGACGTAACCTACGAGCAGTACTTC.

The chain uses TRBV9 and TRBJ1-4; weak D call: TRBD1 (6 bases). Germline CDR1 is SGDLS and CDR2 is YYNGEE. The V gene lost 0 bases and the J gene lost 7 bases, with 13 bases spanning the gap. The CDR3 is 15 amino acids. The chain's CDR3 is CASSVAQGTREKLFF. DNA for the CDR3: TGTGCCAGCAGCGTAGCTCAGGGGACGCGTGAAAAACTGTTTTTT.

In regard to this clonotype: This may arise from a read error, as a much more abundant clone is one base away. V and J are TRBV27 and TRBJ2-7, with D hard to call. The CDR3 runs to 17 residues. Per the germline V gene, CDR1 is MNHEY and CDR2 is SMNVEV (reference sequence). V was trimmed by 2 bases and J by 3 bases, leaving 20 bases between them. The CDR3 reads CASSLLGSLVGLYEQYF. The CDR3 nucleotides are TGTGCCAGCAGTTTACTGGGGTCTCTGGTAGGGCTCTACGAGCAGTACTTC.

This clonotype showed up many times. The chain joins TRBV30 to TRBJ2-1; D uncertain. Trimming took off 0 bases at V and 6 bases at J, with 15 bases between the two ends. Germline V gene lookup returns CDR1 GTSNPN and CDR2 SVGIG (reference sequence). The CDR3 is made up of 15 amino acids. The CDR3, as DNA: TGTGCCTGGAGTGTTGGCGGCCATAATCCCAATGAGCAGTTCTTC. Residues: CAWSVGGHNPNEQFF.

The CDR3 DNA follows: TGCGCCAGCAGTGAGGGAACCCAAGAGACCCAGTACTTC. Amino acids: CASSEGTQETQYF. The chain is built from TRBV10-1 and TRBJ2-5; D is ambiguous. Trimming took 2 bases from V and 1 from J, leaving 5 bases between them. The germline CDR1 and CDR2 sequences are WNHNN and SYGVQD (reference sequence). The CDR3 runs to 13 residues.

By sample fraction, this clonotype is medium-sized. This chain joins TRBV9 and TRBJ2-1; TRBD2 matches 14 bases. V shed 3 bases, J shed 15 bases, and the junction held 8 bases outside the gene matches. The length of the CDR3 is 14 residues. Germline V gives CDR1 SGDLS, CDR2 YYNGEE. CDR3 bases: TGTGCCAGCAGCGAGGGGACTAGCGGGAGTCCTCCGTTCTTC. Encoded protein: CASSEGTSGSPPFF.

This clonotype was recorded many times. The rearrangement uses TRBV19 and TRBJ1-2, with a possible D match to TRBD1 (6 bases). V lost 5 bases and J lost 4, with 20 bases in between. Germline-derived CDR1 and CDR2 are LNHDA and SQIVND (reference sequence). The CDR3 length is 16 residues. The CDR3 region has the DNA TGTGCCAGTAGTGCCGGACAGAAATACTTCTTCTATGGCTACACCTTC. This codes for CASSAGQKYFFYGYTF. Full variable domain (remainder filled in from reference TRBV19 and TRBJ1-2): DGGITQSPKYLFRKEGQNVTLSCEQNLNHDAMYWYRQDPGQGLRLIYYSQIVNDFQKGDIAEGYSVSREKKESFPLTVTSAQKNPTAFYLCASSAGQKYFFYGYTFGSGTRLTVV.

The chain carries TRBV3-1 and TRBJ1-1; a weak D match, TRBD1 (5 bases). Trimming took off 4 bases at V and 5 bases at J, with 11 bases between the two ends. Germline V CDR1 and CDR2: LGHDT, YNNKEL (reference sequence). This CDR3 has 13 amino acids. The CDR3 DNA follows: TGTGCCAGCAGCCTCACAGGAGGGACTGAAGCTTTCTTT. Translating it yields CASSLTGGTEAFF.

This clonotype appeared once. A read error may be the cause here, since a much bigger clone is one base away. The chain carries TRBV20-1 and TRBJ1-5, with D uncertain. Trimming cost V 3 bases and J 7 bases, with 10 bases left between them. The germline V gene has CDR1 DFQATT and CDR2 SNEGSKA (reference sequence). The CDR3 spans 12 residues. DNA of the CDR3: TGCAGTGCTAGGAGGCGGGTACAGCCCCAGCATTTT. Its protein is CSARRRVQPQHF.

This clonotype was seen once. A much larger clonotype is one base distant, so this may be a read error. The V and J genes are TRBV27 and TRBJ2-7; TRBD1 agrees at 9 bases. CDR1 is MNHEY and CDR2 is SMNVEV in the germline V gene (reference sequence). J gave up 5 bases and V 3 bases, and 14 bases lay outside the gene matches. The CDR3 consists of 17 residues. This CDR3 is CASSFAWDRVNSNEQYF. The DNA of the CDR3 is TGTGCCAGCAGTTTCGCCTGGGACAGGGTAAATTCCAACGAGCAGTACTTC.

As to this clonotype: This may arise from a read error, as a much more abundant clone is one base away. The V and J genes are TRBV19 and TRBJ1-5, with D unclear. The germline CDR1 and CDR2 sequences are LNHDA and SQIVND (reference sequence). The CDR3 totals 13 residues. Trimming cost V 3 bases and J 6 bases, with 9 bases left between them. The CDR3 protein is CASSMAITQPQHF. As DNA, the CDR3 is TGTGCCAGTAGTATGGCCATAACTCAGCCCCAGCATTTT. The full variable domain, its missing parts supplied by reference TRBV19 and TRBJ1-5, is DGGITQSPKYLFRKEGQNVTLSCEQNLNHDAMYWYRQDPGQGLRLIYYSQIVNDFQKGDIAEGYSVSREKKESFPLTVTSAQKNPTAFYLCASSMAITQPQHFGDGTRLSIL.

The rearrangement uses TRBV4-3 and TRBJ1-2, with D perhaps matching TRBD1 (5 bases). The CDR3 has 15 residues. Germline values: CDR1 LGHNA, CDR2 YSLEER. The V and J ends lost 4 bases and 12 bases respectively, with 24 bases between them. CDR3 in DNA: TGCGCCAGCAGCCCCACGGCAACAGGCGGCTCTAGCCACACCTTC. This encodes CASSPTATGGSSHTF.

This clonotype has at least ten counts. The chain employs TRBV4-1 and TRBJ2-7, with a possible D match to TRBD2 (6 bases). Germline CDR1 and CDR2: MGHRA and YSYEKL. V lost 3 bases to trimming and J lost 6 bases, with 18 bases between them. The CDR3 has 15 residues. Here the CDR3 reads CASSQAGSQTGEQYF. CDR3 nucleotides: TGCGCCAGCAGCCAGGCCGGGAGCCAAACAGGCGAGCAGTACTTC.

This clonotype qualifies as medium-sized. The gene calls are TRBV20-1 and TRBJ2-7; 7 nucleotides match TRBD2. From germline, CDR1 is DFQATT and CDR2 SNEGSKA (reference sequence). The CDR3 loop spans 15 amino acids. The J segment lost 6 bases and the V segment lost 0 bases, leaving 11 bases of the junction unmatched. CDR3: CSAREAGTGLVEQYF. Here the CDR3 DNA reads TGCAGTGCTAGAGAAGCGGGAACTGGGTTGGTCGAGCAGTACTTC.

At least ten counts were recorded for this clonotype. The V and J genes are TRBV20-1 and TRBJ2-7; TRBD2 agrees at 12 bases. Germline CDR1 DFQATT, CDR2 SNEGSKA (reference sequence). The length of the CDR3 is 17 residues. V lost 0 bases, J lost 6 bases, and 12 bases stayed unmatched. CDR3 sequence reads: CSARDHRRTSGKLEQYF. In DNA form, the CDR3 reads TGCAGTGCTAGAGATCATAGGCGGACTAGCGGGAAGCTCGAGCAGTACTTC.

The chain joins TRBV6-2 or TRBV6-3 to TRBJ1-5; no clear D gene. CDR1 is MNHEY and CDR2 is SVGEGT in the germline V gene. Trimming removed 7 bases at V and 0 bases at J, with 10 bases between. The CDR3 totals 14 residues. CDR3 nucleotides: TGTGCCAGCAAAAGGGATTATAGCAATCAGCCCCAGCATTTT. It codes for CASKRDYSNQPQHF.

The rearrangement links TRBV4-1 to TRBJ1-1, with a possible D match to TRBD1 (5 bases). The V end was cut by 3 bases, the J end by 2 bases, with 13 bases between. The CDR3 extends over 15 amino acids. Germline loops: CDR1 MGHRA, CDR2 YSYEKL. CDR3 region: CASSQVTGENTEAFF. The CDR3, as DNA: TGCGCCAGCAGCCAGGTTACAGGAGAAAACACTGAAGCTTTCTTT.

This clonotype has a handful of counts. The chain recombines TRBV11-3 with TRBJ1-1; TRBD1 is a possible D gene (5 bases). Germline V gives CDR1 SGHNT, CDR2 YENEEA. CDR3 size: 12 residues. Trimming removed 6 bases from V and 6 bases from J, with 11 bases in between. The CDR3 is CASRDGGAEAFF. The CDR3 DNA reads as TGTGCCAGCAGAGACGGAGGGGCTGAAGCTTTCTTT.

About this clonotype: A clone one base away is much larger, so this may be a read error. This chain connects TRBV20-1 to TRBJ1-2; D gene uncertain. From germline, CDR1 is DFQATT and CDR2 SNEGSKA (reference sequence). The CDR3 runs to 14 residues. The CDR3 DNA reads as TGCAGTGCTATGTCGGTTCTCGGATTCCATGGCCACACCTTC. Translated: CSAMSVLGFHGHTF.

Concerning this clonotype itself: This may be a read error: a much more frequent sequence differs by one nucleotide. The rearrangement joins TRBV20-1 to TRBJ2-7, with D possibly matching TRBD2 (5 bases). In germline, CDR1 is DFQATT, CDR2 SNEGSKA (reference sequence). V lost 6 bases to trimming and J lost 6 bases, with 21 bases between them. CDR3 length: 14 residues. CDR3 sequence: CSALTPGIDGEQYF. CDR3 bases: TGCAGTGCCCTCACCCCCGGGATCGATGGCGAGCAGTACTTC.

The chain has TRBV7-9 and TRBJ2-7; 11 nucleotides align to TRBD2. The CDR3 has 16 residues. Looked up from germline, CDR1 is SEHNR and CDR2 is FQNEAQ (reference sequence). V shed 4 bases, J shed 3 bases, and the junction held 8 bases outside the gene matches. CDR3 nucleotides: TGTGCCAGCAGCTCTTTGACTAGCGGGAACATCTACGAGCAGTACTTC. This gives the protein CASSSLTSGNIYEQYF.

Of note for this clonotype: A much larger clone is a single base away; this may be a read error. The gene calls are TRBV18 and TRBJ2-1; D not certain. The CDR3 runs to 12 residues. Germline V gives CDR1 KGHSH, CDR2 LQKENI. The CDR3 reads CASSPERNDQFF. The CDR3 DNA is TGTGCCAGCTCACCCGAAAGAAATGATCAGTTCTTC.

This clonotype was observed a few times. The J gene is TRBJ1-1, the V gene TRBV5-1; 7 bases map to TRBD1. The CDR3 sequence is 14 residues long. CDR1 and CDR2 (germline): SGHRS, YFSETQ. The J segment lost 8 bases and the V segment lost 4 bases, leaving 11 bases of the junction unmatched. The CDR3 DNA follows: TGCGCCAGCAGCCAAGGAACAGGGGTGGGAGAAGCTTTCTTT. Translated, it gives CASSQGTGVGEAFF.

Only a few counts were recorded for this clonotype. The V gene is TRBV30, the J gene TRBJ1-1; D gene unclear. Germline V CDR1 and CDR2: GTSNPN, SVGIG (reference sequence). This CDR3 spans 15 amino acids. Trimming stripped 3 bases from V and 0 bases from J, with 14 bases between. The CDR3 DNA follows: TGTGCCTGGAGGGCAAAAGATGGTATGAACACTGAAGCTTTCTTT. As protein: CAWRAKDGMNTEAFF.

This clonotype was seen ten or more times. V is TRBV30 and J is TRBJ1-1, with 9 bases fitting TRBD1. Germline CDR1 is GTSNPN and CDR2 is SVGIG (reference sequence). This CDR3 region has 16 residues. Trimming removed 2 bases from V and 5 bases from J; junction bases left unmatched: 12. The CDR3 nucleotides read TGTGCCTGGAGTACCACAGGACAGGGGCGAGGGACTGAAGCTTTCTTT. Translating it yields CAWSTTGQGRGTEAFF.